Listed below are T cell receptor beta chains from one sample, sequenced in a study of blood T cell repertoires in COVID-19. Here immunoSEQ multiplex PCR was the method, and the copy in TCRdb shows in-frame clones only, minus some. The repertoire holds some 150,000 clones, with over 60% as singletons. Sequenced: peripheral blood. These TCRs come from a woman aged 45-65 years with active or convalescent COVID-19. CDR3s include the opening cysteine and the closing phenylalanine or tryptophan. The D gene is left open where the match is weak. For some rows the clone size is stated as once, few or many, or as a class when expanded; others skip it.

D gene,J gene,clone size,V gene,CDR3 protein,CDR3 DNA
TRBD2,TRBJ2-1,.,TRBV7-9,CASSLGEGLASEQFF,TGTGCCAGCAGCCTGGGGGAGGGACTAGCATCCGAGCAGTTCTTC
TRBD1,TRBJ1-2,once,TRBV7-9,CASSLVQGADGYTF,TGTGCCAGCAGCTTAGTTCAGGGGGCAGATGGCTACACCTTC
.,TRBJ2-3,.,TRBV30,CAWRVRSTDTQYF,TGTGCCTGGAGGGTACGGAGCACAGATACGCAGTATTTT
.,TRBJ1-2,.,TRBV27,CASSFRVSRNYGYTF,TGTGCCAGCAGTTTTCGGGTCAGCAGAAACTATGGCTACACCTTC
TRBD1,TRBJ1-1,few,TRBV10-3,CAISVDPDRFDEAFF,TGTGCCATCAGTGTGGACCCGGACAGGTTTGATGAAGCTTTCTTT
TRBD2,TRBJ2-7,.,TRBV18,CASSSGRTSKGEQYF,TGTGCCAGCTCATCCGGACGGACTAGCAAGGGCGAGCAGTACTTC
TRBD2,TRBJ2-7,.,TRBV19,CASSIERTSGSYEQYF,TGTGCCAGTAGTATAGAAAGGACTAGCGGGAGCTACGAGCAGTACTTC
.,TRBJ2-3,.,TRBV28,CASTLPGALGTDTQYF,TGTGCCAGCACCCTACCGGGTGCGCTCGGCACAGATACGCAGTATTTT
.,TRBJ1-1,once,TRBV7-9,CASSDRQDTEAFF,TGTGCCAGCAGCGACCGACAGGACACTGAAGCTTTCTTT
.,TRBJ1-1,.,TRBV7-3,CASSLRRGTEAFF,TGTGCCAGCAGCTTAAGGCGGGGCACTGAAGCTTTCTTT
.,TRBJ1-5,few,TRBV28,CASGEGGAHSNQPQHF,TGTGCCAGCGGTGAAGGAGGGGCTCATAGCAATCAGCCCCAGCATTTT
.,TRBJ2-5,.,TRBV4-3,CASSQDRRPQETQYF,TGCGCCAGCAGCCAAGATCGGCGGCCACAAGAGACCCAGTACTTC
.,TRBJ2-1,few,TRBV4-1,CASSQEASAIYNEQFF,TGCGCCAGCAGCCAAGAGGCTAGCGCGATTTACAATGAGCAGTTCTTC
.,TRBJ1-3,.,TRBV7-2,CASSLVTGFGNTIYF,TGTGCCAGCAGCTTAGTGACCGGGTTTGGAAACACCATATATTTT
.,TRBJ1-6,few,TRBV21-1,CASSRLQGNSPLHF,TGTGCCAGCAGCAGGTTACAGGGGAATTCACCCCTCCACTTT
TRBD1,TRBJ1-2,.,TRBV2,CASSGGTGDFNYGYTF,TGTGCCAGCAGCGGGGGAACAGGGGACTTTAACTATGGCTACACCTTC
TRBD2,TRBJ2-5,.,TRBV6-5,CASSSRLAGDETQYF,TGTGCCAGCAGTTCCAGACTAGCGGGAGACGAGACCCAGTACTTC
TRBD1,TRBJ1-6,.,TRBV19,CASSIPTGVRPPLHF,TGTGCCAGTAGTATCCCGACAGGGGTGAGGCCACCCCTCCACTTT
TRBD1,TRBJ1-1,.,TRBV6-2/TRBV6-3,CASSRGQGYTEAFF,TGTGCCAGCAGTCGCGGACAGGGCTACACTGAAGCTTTCTTT
TRBD1,TRBJ1-2,.,TRBV4-2,CASSRTGDWYGYTF,TGTGCCAGCAGCCGAACAGGGGATTGGTATGGCTACACCTTC
.,TRBJ1-6,few,TRBV19,CASRQSSYNSPLHF,TGTGCCAGCCGACAGAGCTCCTATAATTCACCCCTCCACTTT
TRBD1,TRBJ2-1,.,TRBV7-8,CASSEGRTGAVHEQFF,TGTGCCAGCAGCGAGGGCCGGACAGGCGCAGTTCATGAGCAGTTCTTC
TRBD1,TRBJ2-2,few,TRBV27,CASRGTGGNTGELFF,TGTGCCAGCAGGGGCACAGGGGGCAACACCGGGGAGCTGTTTTTT
TRBD1,TRBJ2-3,.,TRBV2,CASSRDRSTDTQYF,TGTGCCAGCAGTAGGGACAGAAGCACAGATACGCAGTATTTT
.,TRBJ2-7,many,TRBV3-1/TRBV3-2,CASSQALGQTYEQYF,TGTGCCAGCAGCCAAGCCCTAGGACAGACCTACGAGCAGTACTTC
TRBD2,TRBJ2-1,.,TRBV7-2,CASSPSTAGLSYNEQFF,TGTGCCAGCAGCCCAAGTACAGCGGGACTCTCCTACAATGAGCAGTTCTTC
TRBD1,TRBJ1-3,.,TRBV5-1,CASSQLPGQGANTIYF,TGCGCCAGCAGCCAACTCCCGGGACAGGGGGCCAACACCATATATTTT
.,TRBJ1-1,few,TRBV7-2,CASSLDWLDTEAFF,TGTGCCAGCAGCTTAGACTGGCTAGACACTGAAGCTTTCTTT
.,TRBJ2-7,.,TRBV2,CASTRVADIAYEQYF,TGTGCCAGCACTAGAGTAGCGGATATTGCCTACGAGCAGTACTTC
TRBD2,TRBJ2-4,.,TRBV7-7,CASSRRLAIAKNIQYF,TGTGCCAGCAGCCGCAGACTAGCTATAGCCAAAAACATTCAGTACTTC
.,TRBJ2-2,.,TRBV27,CASSSLASRRTGELFF,TGTGCCAGCAGTTCGCTAGCCTCGAGAAGGACCGGGGAGCTGTTTTTT
.,TRBJ2-2,once,TRBV5-1,CASSLSAVANTGELFF,TGCGCCAGCAGCTTGTCGGCGGTAGCGAACACCGGGGAGCTGTTTTTT
TRBD1,TRBJ1-5,.,TRBV5-8,CASSGTANQPQHF,TGTGCCAGCAGTGGGACAGCAAATCAGCCCCAGCATTTT
TRBD1,TRBJ1-3,.,TRBV7-9,CASSLAPDRGRLSGNTIYF,TGTGCCAGCAGCTTAGCTCCGGACAGGGGGCGACTCTCTGGAAACACCATATATTTT
TRBD2,TRBJ2-2,.,TRBV9,CASSVPPLAGETGELFF,TGTGCCAGCAGCGTACCCCCACTAGCGGGGGAAACCGGGGAGCTGTTTTTT
.,TRBJ1-1,.,TRBV11-2,CASAVYLGGMTEAFF,TGTGCCAGCGCAGTTTATTTGGGGGGTATGACTGAAGCTTTCTTT
TRBD1,TRBJ2-3,.,TRBV9,CASSAGQGSDTQYF,TGTGCCAGCAGCGCCGGACAGGGCTCAGATACGCAGTATTTT
TRBD1,TRBJ1-2,.,TRBV30,CAWSLQGRGGYTF,TGTGCCTGGAGTTTACAGGGGCGCGGGGGCTACACCTTC
TRBD1,TRBJ1-3,.,TRBV2,CARRQGTGNTIYF,TGTGCCAGAAGACAGGGGACTGGAAACACCATATATTTT
.,TRBJ2-5,.,TRBV6-1,CASRARETQYF,TGTGCCAGCAGAGCGAGGGAGACCCAGTACTTC
TRBD2,TRBJ2-3,.,TRBV9,CASSVASGRQDTQYF,TGTGCCAGCAGCGTAGCTAGCGGGAGGCAAGATACGCAGTATTTT
.,TRBJ1-1,.,TRBV3-1/TRBV3-2,CASSQERGGTEAFF,TGTGCCAGCAGCCAAGAAAGGGGTGGAACTGAAGCTTTCTTT
TRBD1,TRBJ2-3,.,TRBV9,CASSVGQGVDTDTQYF,TGTGCCAGCAGCGTAGGGCAGGGGGTCGATACAGATACGCAGTATTTT
.,TRBJ1-2,.,TRBV5-1,CASSLVGGDGYTF,TGCGCCAGCAGCTTGGTCGGCGGTGATGGCTACACCTTC
.,TRBJ2-1,few,TRBV6-5,CASGGSGYYNEQFF,TGTGCCAGCGGAGGTAGCGGATACTACAATGAGCAGTTCTTC
.,TRBJ1-2,few,TRBV15,CATSAVPTQGNGYTF,TGTGCCACCAGCGCCGTCCCTACACAGGGAAATGGCTACACCTTC
TRBD2,TRBJ2-1,.,TRBV7-2,CASSDSSGGARNEQFF,TGTGCCAGCAGCGACTCTAGCGGGGGGGCCCGGAATGAGCAGTTCTTC
TRBD2,TRBJ2-7,.,TRBV7-2,CASSETSGRVYEQYF,TGTGCCAGCAGCGAAACTAGCGGGAGGGTCTACGAGCAGTACTTC
.,TRBJ2-7,.,TRBV7-2,CASSLAATDEQYF,TGTGCCAGCAGCTTAGCTGCAACAGACGAGCAGTACTTC
TRBD2,TRBJ2-1,.,TRBV7-9,CASSPRTSGRYEYNEQFF,TGTGCCAGCAGCCCAAGGACTAGCGGGAGGTATGAGTACAATGAGCAGTTCTTC
.,TRBJ2-2,.,TRBV7-2,CASSLSVALANTGELFF,TGTGCCAGCAGCTTATCAGTAGCGCTCGCGAACACCGGGGAGCTGTTTTTT
.,TRBJ2-7,few,TRBV6-5,CASSYADGYEQYF,TGTGCCAGCAGTTACGCTGACGGGTACGAGCAGTACTTC
.,TRBJ1-2,.,TRBV6-5,CASSYSGRVGGYTF,TGTGCCAGCAGTTACTCGGGGAGGGTCGGTGGCTACACCTTC
TRBD2,TRBJ2-1,.,TRBV7-3,CASSPKGLAGGTEQFF,TGTGCCAGCAGCCCCAAGGGACTAGCGGGGGGGACTGAGCAGTTCTTC